Below, one TCR beta chain is given with its context. The CDR3 totals 13 residues. V was pared by 0 bases and J by 3 bases, with 6 bases between. Germline lookup yields CDR1 SGDLS and CDR2 YYNGEE. Assay: immunoSEQ multiplex PCR; the TCRdb copy retains only in-frame clones and omits some. Among over 100,000 clones listed, around 90% were seen once. This specimen comes from a study of identifying expanded T cells in peripheral blood. This clonotype was obtained from a person aged 18 to 70 in good health. The sample was blood. This chain connects TRBV9 to TRBJ1-2; no clear D gene. The CDR3 DNA reads TGTGCCAGCAGCGTAGTAGACGACTATGGCTACACCTTC. This codes for CASSVVDDYGYTF.